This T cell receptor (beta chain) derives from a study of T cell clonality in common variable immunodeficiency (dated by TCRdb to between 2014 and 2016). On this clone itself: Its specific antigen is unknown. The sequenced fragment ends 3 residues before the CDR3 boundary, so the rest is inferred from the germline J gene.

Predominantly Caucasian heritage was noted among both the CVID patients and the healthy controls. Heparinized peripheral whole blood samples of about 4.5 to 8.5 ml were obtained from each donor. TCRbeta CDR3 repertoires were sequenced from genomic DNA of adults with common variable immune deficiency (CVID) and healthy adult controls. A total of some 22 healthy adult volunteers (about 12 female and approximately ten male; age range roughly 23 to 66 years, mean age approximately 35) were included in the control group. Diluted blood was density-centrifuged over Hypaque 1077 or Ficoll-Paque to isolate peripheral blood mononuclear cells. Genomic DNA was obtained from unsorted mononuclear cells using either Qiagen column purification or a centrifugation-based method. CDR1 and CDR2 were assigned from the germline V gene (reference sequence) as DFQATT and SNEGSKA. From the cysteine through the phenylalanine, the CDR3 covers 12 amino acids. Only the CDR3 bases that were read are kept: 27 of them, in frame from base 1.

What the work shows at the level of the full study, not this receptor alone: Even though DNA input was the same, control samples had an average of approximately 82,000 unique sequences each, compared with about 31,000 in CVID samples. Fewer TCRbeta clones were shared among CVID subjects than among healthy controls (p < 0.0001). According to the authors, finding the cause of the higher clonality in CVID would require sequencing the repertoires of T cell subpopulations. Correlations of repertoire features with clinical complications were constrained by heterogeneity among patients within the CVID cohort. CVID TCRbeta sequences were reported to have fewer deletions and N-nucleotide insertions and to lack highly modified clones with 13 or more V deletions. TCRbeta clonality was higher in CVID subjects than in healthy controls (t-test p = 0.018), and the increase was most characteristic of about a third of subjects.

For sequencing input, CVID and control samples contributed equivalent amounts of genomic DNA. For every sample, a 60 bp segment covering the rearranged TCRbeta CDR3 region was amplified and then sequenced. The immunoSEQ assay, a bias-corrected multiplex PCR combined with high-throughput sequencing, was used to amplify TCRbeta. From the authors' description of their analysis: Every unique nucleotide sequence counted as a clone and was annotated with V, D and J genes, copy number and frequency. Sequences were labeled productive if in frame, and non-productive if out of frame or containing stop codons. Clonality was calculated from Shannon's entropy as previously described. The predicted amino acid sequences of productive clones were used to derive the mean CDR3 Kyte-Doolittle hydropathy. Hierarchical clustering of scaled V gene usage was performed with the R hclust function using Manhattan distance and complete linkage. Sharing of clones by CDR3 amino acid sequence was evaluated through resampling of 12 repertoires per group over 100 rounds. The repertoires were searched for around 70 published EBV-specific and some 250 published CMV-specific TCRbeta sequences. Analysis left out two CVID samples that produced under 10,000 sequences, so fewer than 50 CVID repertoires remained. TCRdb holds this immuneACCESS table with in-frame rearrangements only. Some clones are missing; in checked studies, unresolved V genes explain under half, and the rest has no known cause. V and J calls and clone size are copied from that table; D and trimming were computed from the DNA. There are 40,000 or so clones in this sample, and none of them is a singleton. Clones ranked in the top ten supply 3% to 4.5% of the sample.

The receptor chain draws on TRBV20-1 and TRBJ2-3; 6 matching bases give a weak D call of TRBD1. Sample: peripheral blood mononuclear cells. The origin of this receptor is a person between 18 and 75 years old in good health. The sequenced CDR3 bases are TGCAGTGCTAGAGGTTGGGGGCAGACG. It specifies CSARGWGQT. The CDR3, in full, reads CSARGWGQTQYF.